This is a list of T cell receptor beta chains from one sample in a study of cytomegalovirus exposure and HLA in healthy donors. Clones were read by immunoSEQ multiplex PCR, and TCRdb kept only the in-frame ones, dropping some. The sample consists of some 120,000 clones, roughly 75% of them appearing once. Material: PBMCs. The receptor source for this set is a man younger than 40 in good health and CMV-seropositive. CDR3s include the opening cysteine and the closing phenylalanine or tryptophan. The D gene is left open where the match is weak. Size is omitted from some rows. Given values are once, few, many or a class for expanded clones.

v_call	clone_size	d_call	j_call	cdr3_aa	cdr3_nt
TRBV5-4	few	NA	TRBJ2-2	CASSSLYAGTPAGELFF	TGTGCCAGCAGCTCACTTTATGCCGGGACTCCCGCCGGGGAGCTGTTTTTT
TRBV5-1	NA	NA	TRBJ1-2	CASSPGGTFYGYTF	TGCGCCAGCAGCCCGGGGGGGACCTTCTATGGCTACACCTTC
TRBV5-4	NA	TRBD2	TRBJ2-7	CASSSGLRSYEQYF	TGTGCCAGCAGTTCGGGACTACGCTCCTACGAGCAGTACTTC
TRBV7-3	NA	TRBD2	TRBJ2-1	CASSPGGLAERLYNEQFF	TGTGCCAGCAGCCCAGGGGGACTAGCAGAGAGACTTTACAATGAGCAGTTCTTC
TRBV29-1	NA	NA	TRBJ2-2	CSVVTTVRTGELFF	TGCAGCGTCGTGACGACAGTGAGAACCGGGGAGCTGTTTTTT
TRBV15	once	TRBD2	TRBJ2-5	CATSSPWRSSGGRETQYF	TGTGCCACCAGCAGCCCCTGGCGAAGTAGCGGGGGCCGAGAGACCCAGTACTTC
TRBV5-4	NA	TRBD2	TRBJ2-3	CASSPGLAGSTDTQYF	TGTGCCAGCAGCCCCGGACTAGCGGGTAGCACAGATACGCAGTATTTT
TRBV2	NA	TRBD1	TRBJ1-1	CASSPDRGRYTEAFF	TGTGCCAGCAGCCCCGACAGGGGAAGGTACACTGAAGCTTTCTTT
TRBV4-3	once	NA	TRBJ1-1	CASSQEYSDYEAFF	TGCGCCAGCAGCCAAGAATACAGCGACTATGAAGCTTTCTTT
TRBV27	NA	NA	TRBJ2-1	CASSFGIYNEQFF	TGTGCCAGCAGTTTCGGTATCTACAATGAGCAGTTCTTC
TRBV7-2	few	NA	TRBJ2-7	CASSLNTGADYEQYF	TGTGCCAGCAGCCTAAATACGGGAGCCGACTACGAGCAGTACTTC
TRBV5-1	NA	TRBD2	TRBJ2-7	CASSPASGPSYEQYF	TGCGCCAGCAGCCCTGCTAGCGGGCCCTCCTACGAGCAGTACTTC
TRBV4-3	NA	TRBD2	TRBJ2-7	CASSLRWGRASAVSYEQYF	TGCGCCAGCAGCCTACGATGGGGGAGGGCAAGTGCGGTTTCCTACGAGCAGTACTTC
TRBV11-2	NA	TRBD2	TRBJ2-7	CASSLDLGGSFSYEQYF	TGTGCCAGCAGCTTAGATCTCGGCGGGAGTTTCTCCTACGAGCAGTACTTC
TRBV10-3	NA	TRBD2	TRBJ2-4	CAISETSLGLAGGGKNIQYF	TGTGCCATCAGTGAGACCTCTTTGGGACTAGCGGGAGGGGGCAAAAACATTCAGTACTTC
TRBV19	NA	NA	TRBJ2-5	CASSIYSLGGETQYF	TGTGCCAGTAGTATCTACTCACTCGGAGGGGAGACCCAGTACTTC
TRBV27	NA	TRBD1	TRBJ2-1	CASSFGRTGSYNEQFF	TGTGCCAGCAGTTTTGGTCGGACAGGCTCCTACAATGAGCAGTTCTTC
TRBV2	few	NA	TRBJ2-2	CASLGQLPNTGELFF	TGTGCCAGCCTCGGACAGCTCCCCAACACCGGGGAGCTGTTTTTT
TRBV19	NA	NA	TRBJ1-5	CASSMGNSNQPQHF	TGTGCCAGTAGTATGGGCAATAGCAATCAGCCCCAGCATTTT
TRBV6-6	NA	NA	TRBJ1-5	CASSLPDQPQHF	TGTGCCAGCAGTCTTCCCGATCAGCCCCAGCATTTT
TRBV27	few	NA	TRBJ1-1	CASSLSVGGNTEAFF	TGTGCCAGCAGTTTATCGGTAGGGGGGAACACTGAAGCTTTCTTT
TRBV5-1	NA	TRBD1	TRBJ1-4	CASGTGGGEKLFF	TGCGCCAGCGGCACAGGGGGCGGTGAAAAACTGTTTTTT
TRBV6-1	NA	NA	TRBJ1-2	CASSEAFGQGYGYTF	TGTGCCAGCAGTGAAGCGTTTGGGCAGGGCTATGGCTACACCTTC
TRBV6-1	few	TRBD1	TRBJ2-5	CATILGTGETQYF	TGTGCCACCATTTTGGGGACAGGGGAGACCCAGTACTTC
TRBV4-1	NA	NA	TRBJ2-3	CASSQEGIGADTQYF	TGCGCCAGCAGCCAAGAAGGTATAGGGGCAGATACGCAGTATTTT
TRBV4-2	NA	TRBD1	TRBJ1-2	CASSHLGTGMDGYTF	TGTGCCAGCAGCCATCTCGGGACAGGGATGGATGGCTACACCTTC
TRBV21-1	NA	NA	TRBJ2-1	CASSNLAAIYNEQFF	TGTGCCAGCAGCAACTTAGCGGCAATCTACAATGAGCAGTTCTTC
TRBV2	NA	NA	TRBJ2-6	CASSIYSGANVLTF	TGTGCCAGCTCTATTTACTCTGGGGCCAACGTCCTGACTTTC